These 8 T cell receptor beta chains share one sample of origin, sequenced in a study of memory CD4+ T cells and cytomegalovirus serostatus. Libraries were prepared by immunoSEQ multiplex PCR; TCRdb keeps only in-frame clonotypes and omits some of them. This sample has under 35,000 clones, with approximately 80% found just once. The sort gate was single viable CD3+CD4+CD8-CD45RO+ cells for memory CD4+ T cells. Sequencing was performed on memory CD4+ T cells from blood. The source of these receptors is an adult in good health and CMV-seronegative.

The chain is built from TRBV13 and TRBJ2-4, with D perhaps TRBD2 (6 bases). The germline V and J ends were trimmed by 0 bases and 0 bases, with 9 bases remaining between them. The CDR3 runs 16 residues. Germline V gene lookup returns CDR1 PRHDT and CDR2 FYEKMQ (reference sequence). As DNA, the CDR3 is TGTGCCAGCAGCTTAGGAGAAGCGGGAGCCAAAAACATTCAGTACTTC. Translated: CASSLGEAGAKNIQYF.

The chain recombines TRBV25-1 with TRBJ2-1; 8 positions match TRBD2. V was clipped by 3 bases and J by 5 bases; unmatched bases: 6. Germline CDR1 and CDR2: MGHDK and SYGVNS. This CDR3 contains 15 residues. CDR3 coding DNA: TGTGCCAGCAGTGAGGGTAGCGGGATTGACAATGAGCAGTTCTTC. As protein: CASSEGSGIDNEQFF.

This clone was seen only once. The chain employs TRBV27 and TRBJ1-6; no clear D gene. The germline gives CDR1 MNHEY, CDR2 SMNVEV (reference sequence). CDR3 length: 14 residues. V was clipped by 6 bases and J by 6 bases, with 12 bases between them. The CDR3 sequence is CASRFGTLNSPLHF. In nucleotides, the CDR3 is TGTGCCAGCAGGTTCGGCACTCTTAATTCACCCCTCCACTTT.

The chain uses TRBV6-5 and TRBJ1-1, with a tentative D call TRBD1 (6 bases). The germline gives CDR1 MNHEY, CDR2 SVGAGI. V was trimmed by 4 bases and J by 1 base, leaving 13 bases between them. This CDR3 has 15 residues. CDR3 sequence reads: CASSSSGTPNTEAFF. The CDR3 DNA sequence: TGTGCCAGCAGTTCTTCCGGGACACCGAACACTGAAGCTTTCTTT.

The V gene is TRBV27, the J gene TRBJ1-1, with D maybe TRBD1 (6 bases). CDR1 and CDR2 (germline): MNHEY, SMNVEV (reference sequence). CDR3 length: 15 residues. Trimming pared 5 bases from V and 2 bases from J, leaving 15 bases between. CDR3 region: CASSLQGGRNTEAFF. The CDR3 nucleotides are TGTGCCAGCAGTCTTCAAGGGGGGAGAAACACTGAAGCTTTCTTT.

The chain links TRBV10-3 to TRBJ1-5; D may be TRBD1 (6 bases). Germline V gives CDR1 ENHRY, CDR2 SYGVKD. CDR3 length: 15 amino acids. V dropped 10 bases and J dropped 4 bases, with 20 bases sitting between them. CDR3 region: CATLKGLQGNQPQHF. The CDR3 DNA reads TGTGCCACCCTAAAAGGGTTACAGGGAAATCAGCCCCAGCATTTT.

The rearrangement joins TRBV7-3 to TRBJ1-2; 7 bases map to TRBD1. Germline CDR1 SGHTA, CDR2 FQGTGA. The trim removed 5 bases at V and 8 bases at J, leaving 8 bases unmatched. The CDR3 loop spans 13 amino acids. The CDR3 sequence: CASSQPQGSGYTF. The CDR3 DNA is TGTGCCAGCAGCCAACCACAGGGGTCGGGCTACACCTTC.

The CDR3 is CASSYARTGAGNTIYF. The DNA for the CDR3 is TGTGCCAGCAGTTACGCGCGGACAGGGGCTGGAAACACCATATATTTT. This chain uses TRBV6-5 with TRBJ1-3, with 9 nucleotides matching TRBD1. J gave up 2 bases and V 2 bases, and 4 bases lay outside the gene matches. The CDR3 covers 16 residues. From germline, CDR1 is MNHEY and CDR2 SVGAGI.